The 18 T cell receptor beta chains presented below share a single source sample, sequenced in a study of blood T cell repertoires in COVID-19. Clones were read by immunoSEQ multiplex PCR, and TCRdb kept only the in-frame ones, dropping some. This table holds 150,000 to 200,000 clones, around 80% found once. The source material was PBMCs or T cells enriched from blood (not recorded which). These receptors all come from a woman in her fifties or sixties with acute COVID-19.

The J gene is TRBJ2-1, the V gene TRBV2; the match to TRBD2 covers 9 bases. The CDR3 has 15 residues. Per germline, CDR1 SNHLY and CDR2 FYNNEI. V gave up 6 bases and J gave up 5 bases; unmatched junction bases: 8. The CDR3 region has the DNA TGTGCCAGCAGGGAGCGGGGGGAGTCCCACAATGAGCAGTTCTTC. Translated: CASRERGESHNEQFF.

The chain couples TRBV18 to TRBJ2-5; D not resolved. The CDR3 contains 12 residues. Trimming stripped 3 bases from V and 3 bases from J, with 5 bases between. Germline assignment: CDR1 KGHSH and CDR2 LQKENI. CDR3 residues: CASSPREETQYF. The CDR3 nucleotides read TGTGCCAGCTCACCGCGAGAAGAGACCCAGTACTTC.

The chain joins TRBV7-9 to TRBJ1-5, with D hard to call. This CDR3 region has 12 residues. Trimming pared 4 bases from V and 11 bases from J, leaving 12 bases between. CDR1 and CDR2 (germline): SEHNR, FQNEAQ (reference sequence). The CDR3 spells CASSSNSNSQHF. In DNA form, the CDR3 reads TGTGCCAGCAGCTCTAACTCCAATTCCCAGCATTTT.

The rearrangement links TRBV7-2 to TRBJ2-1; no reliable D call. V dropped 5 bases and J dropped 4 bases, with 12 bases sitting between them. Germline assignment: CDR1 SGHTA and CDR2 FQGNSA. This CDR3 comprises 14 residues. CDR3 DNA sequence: TGTGCCAGCAGCCCCCCCCGACAATACAATGAGCAGTTCTTC. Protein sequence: CASSPPRQYNEQFF.

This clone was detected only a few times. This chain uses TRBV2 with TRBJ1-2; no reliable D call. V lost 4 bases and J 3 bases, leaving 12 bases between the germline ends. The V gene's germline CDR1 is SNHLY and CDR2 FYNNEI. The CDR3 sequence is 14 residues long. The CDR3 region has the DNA TGTGCCAGCAGTGCCCCGGGGTCGGACTATGGCTACACCTTC. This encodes CASSAPGSDYGYTF.

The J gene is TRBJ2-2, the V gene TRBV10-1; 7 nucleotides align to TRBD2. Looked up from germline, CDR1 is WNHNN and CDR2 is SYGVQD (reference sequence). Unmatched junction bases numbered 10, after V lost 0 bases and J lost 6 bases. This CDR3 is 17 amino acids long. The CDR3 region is CASSESKRLAEAGELFF. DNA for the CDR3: TGCGCCAGCAGTGAGTCGAAGAGACTAGCAGAGGCCGGGGAGCTGTTTTTT.

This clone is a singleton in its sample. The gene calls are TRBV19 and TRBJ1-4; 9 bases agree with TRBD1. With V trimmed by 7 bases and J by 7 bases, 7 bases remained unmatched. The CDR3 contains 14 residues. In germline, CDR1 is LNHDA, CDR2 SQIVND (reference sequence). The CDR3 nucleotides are TGTGCCAGTAATTTACAGGGGGCGCCTGAAAAACTGTTTTTT. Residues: CASNLQGAPEKLFF.

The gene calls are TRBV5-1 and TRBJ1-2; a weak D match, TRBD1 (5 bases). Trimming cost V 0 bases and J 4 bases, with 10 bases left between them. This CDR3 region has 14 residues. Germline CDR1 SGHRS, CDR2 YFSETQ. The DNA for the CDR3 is TGCGCCAGCAGCTTGGTGCAGGGAGGCTATGGCTACACCTTC. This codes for CASSLVQGGYGYTF. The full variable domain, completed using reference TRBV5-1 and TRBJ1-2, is KAGVTQTPRYLIKTRGQQVTLSCSPISGHRSVSWYQQTPGQGLQFLFEYFSETQRNKGNFPGRFSGRQFSNSRSEMNVSTLELGDSALYLCASSLVQGGYGYTFGSGTRLTVV.

The CDR3 sequence is CASTRGPGETQYF. CDR3 coding DNA: TGTGCCAGTACCCGGGGTCCGGGAGAGACCCAGTACTTC. This chain uses TRBV19 with TRBJ2-5, with D perhaps TRBD2 (5 bases). This CDR3 is 13 amino acids long. Germline values: CDR1 LNHDA, CDR2 SQIVND (reference sequence). Trimming removed 7 bases at V and 4 bases at J, with 13 bases between.

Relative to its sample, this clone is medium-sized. CDR3 sequence reads: CASSYRGQSPLHF. CDR3 nucleotide sequence: TGTGCCAGCAGTTACAGGGGGCAATCACCCCTCCACTTT. V usage is TRBV6-2 or TRBV6-3 and J usage is TRBJ1-6, with 7 bases that match TRBD1. The CDR3 has 13 residues. Trimming removed 2 bases from V and 10 bases from J; junction bases left unmatched: 2. Germline values: CDR1 MNHEY, CDR2 SVGEGT.

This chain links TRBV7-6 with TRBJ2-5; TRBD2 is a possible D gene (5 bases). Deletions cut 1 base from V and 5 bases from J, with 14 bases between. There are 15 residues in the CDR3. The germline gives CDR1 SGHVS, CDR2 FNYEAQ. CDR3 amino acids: CASSLVALGRETQYF. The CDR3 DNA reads TGTGCCAGCAGCTTAGTAGCACTAGGTCGGGAGACCCAGTACTTC.

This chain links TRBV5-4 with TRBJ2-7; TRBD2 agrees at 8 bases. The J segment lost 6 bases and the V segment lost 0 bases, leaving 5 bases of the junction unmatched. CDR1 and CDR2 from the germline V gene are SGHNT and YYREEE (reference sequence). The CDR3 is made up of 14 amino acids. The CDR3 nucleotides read TGTGCCAGCAGCTTGGAGCGGGGGTCGGGCGAGCAGTACGTC. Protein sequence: CASSLERGSGEQYV.

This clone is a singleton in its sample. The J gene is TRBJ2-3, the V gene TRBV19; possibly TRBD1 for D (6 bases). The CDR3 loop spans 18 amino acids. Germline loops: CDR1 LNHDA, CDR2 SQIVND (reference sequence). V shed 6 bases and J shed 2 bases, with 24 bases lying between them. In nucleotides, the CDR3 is TGTGCCAGTAGACAACCCTTAGGGGACAAGAATTTCACAGATACGCAGTATTTT. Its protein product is CASRQPLGDKNFTDTQYF.

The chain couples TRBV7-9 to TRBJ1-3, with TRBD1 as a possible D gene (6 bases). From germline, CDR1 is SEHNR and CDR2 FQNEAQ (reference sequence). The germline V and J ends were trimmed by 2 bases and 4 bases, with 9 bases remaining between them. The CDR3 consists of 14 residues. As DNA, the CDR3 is TGTGCCAGCAGCTTAAGGACAGCGGGAAACACCATATATTTT. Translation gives CASSLRTAGNTIYF. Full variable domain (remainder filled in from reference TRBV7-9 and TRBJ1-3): DTGVSQNPRHKITKRGQNVTFRCDPISEHNRLYWYRQTLGQGPEFLTYFQNEAQLEKSRLLSDRFSAERPKGSFSTLEIQRTEQGDSAMYLCASSLRTAGNTIYFGEGSWLTVV.

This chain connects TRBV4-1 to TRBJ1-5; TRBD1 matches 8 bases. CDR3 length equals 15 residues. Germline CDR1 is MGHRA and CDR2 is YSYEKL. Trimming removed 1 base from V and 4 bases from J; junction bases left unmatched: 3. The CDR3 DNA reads TGCGCCAGCAGCCAAGCAGGGGGCGGAAATCAGCCCCAGCATTTT. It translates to CASSQAGGGNQPQHF.

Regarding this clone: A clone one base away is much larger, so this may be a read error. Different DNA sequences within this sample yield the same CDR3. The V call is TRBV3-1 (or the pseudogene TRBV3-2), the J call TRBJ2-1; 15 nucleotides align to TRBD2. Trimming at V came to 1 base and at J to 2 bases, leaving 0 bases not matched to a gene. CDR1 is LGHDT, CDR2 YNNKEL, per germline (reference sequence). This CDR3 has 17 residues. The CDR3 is CASSQGTSGGAYNEQFF. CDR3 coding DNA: TGTGCCAGCAGCCAAGGGACTAGCGGGGGGGCCTACAATGAGCAGTTCTTC.

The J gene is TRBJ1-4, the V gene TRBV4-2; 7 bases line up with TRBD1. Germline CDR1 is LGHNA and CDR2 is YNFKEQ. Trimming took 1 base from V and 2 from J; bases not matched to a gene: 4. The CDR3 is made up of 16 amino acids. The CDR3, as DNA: TGTGCCAGCAGCCAAGCCGAGGGGGCGACTAATGAAAAACTGTTTTTT. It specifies CASSQAEGATNEKLFF.

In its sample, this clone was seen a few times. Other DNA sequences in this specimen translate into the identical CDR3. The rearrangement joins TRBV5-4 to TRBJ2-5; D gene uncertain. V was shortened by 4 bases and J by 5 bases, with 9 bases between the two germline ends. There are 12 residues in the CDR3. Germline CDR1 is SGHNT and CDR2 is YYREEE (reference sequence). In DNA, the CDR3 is TGTGCCAGCAGCGACTCGTGGGAGACCCAGTACTTC. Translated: CASSDSWETQYF.